Each of the 30 T cell receptor beta chains below was sequenced from the same sample in a study of technical replicates of blood from a few donors. Sequencing was performed with immunoSEQ multiplex PCR; in TCRdb, only in-frame clones are kept and a portion is missing. The repertoire consists of 100,000 or so clones, with 94% occurring once and the leading ten covering around 0.22%. The sequenced material came from T cells isolated from PBMCs. All receptors derive from a human donor in good health.

The V call is TRBV27, the J call TRBJ2-1, with TRBD1 matching 8 bases. Per germline, CDR1 MNHEY and CDR2 SMNVEV (reference sequence). This CDR3 spans 14 amino acids. V was pared by 8 bases and J by 6 bases, with 9 bases of the junction left unmatched. This CDR3 is CASFPTGGPNEQFF. The CDR3 bases are TGTGCCAGCTTCCCCACAGGGGGGCCCAATGAGCAGTTCTTC.

DNA of the CDR3: TGTGCCAGCAGCTTAAAGCAGGGAGGGGTCGGCACTGAAGCTTTCTTT. This sequence encodes CASSLKQGGVGTEAFF. The chain couples TRBV5-8 to TRBJ1-1, with a weak D call TRBD1 (5 bases). The CDR3 has 16 residues. CDR1 SGHTS and CDR2 YDEGEE come from the germline V gene. Between the trimmed V and J ends, which lost 2 bases and 4 bases, there was a span of 18 bases.

The chain carries TRBV6-4 and TRBJ1-4, with D perhaps TRBD1 (5 bases). The CDR3 covers 14 residues. Germline assignment: CDR1 MRHNA and CDR2 SNTAGT. V lost 3 bases to trimming and J lost 8 bases, with 13 bases between them. As DNA, the CDR3 is TGTGCCAGCAGTGAAGCGACAGTTCGGGAAAAACTGTTTTTT. Translation: CASSEATVREKLFF.

This clone was seen once. The gene calls are TRBV5-6 and TRBJ1-5; D is unclear. The CDR3 has 14 residues. Germline CDR1 and CDR2: SGHDT and YYEEEE. Trimming removed 0 bases from V and 0 bases from J, with 4 bases in between. The CDR3 protein is CASSLGLSNQPQHF. In nucleotides, the CDR3 is TGTGCCAGCAGCTTGGGACTTAGCAATCAGCCCCAGCATTTT.

The chain combines TRBV4-2 with TRBJ1-5, with 7 bases matching TRBD1. CDR1 is LGHNA, CDR2 YNFKEQ, per germline. V gave up 0 bases and J gave up 3 bases; unmatched junction bases: 8. The CDR3 has 17 amino acids. CDR3 nucleotides: TGTGCCAGCAGCCAAGAAGGCAGGGGGAATGACAATCAGCCCCAGCATTTT. Translating gives CASSQEGRGNDNQPQHF.

The chain recombines TRBV27 with TRBJ2-7, with TRBD2 matching 9 bases. The CDR3 loop spans 18 amino acids. From germline, CDR1 is MNHEY and CDR2 SMNVEV (reference sequence). Unmatched junction bases numbered 17, after V lost 2 bases and J lost 6 bases. This chain's CDR3 is CASSLRLAGIPGASEQYF. The CDR3 DNA reads as TGTGCCAGCAGTTTAAGGCTAGCGGGGATCCCGGGTGCTTCCGAGCAGTACTTC.

The genes are TRBV5-4 and TRBJ1-1, with D possibly being TRBD1 (5 bases). V lost 0 bases to trimming and J lost 1 base, with 16 bases between them. The CDR3 consists of 17 residues. Per germline, CDR1 SGHNT and CDR2 YYREEE (reference sequence). DNA for the CDR3: TGTGCCAGCAGCTTGGAAGTCAGGGTAACGGGGAACACTGAAGCTTTCTTT. As protein: CASSLEVRVTGNTEAFF.

The chain links TRBV6-5 to TRBJ1-4; 7 bases fit TRBD1. This CDR3 is built from 15 residues. Germline loops: CDR1 MNHEY, CDR2 SVGAGI. After removal of 4 bases from V and 7 bases from J, the junction contained 9 bases not matched to a gene. CDR3 amino acids: CASSWSGTGVEKLFF. In DNA form, the CDR3 reads TGTGCCAGCAGTTGGTCGGGAACAGGGGTTGAAAAACTGTTTTTT.

Remarks on this clone: Other DNA sequences within the sample encode an identical CDR3. V gene TRBV29-1 combines with J gene TRBJ1-4; TRBD1 matches 8 bases. With 6 bases clipped from V and 7 bases from J, the junction kept 7 bases outside the gene matches. CDR3 length equals 13 residues. The germline gives CDR1 SQVTM, CDR2 ANQGSEA. Here the CDR3 DNA reads TGCAGCGTCGCCAGGGGGCAGGGTGAAAAACTGTTTTTT. It translates to CSVARGQGEKLFF.

This clone came up once. Other DNA sequences from this sample encode an identical CDR3 as well. V is TRBV29-1 and J is TRBJ2-5; 8 bases map to TRBD2. The length of the CDR3 is 13 residues. With V trimmed by 1 base and J by 4 bases, 2 bases remained unmatched. The germline V gene encodes CDR1 SQVTM and CDR2 ANQGSEA. The CDR3 DNA is TGCAGCGTTGAAGCGGGGGGGGGAGAGACCCAGTACTTC. It yields the protein CSVEAGGGETQYF.

V and J are TRBV7-9 and TRBJ2-5, with a weak D call TRBD1 (5 bases). The germline gives CDR1 SEHNR, CDR2 FQNEAQ (reference sequence). V shed 2 bases and J shed 5 bases, with 9 bases lying between them. This CDR3 comprises 13 residues. CDR3 nucleotides: TGTGCCAGCAGCTTACACAGGTCGGAGACCCAGTACTTC. As protein: CASSLHRSETQYF.

The rearrangement joins TRBV5-6 to TRBJ2-7; tentatively, D is TRBD1 (5 bases). There are 14 residues in the CDR3. V was clipped by 2 bases and J by 0 bases, with 9 bases between them. Germline lookup yields CDR1 SGHDT and CDR2 YYEEEE. CDR3 in DNA: TGTGCCAGCAGCTTCAGGGTAAGCTCCTACGAGCAGTACTTC. This encodes CASSFRVSSYEQYF. Based on the CDR3 plus reference TRBV5-6 and TRBJ2-7, the full variable domain is DAGVTQSPTHLIKTRGQQVTLRCSPKSGHDTVSWYQQALGQGPQFIFQYYEEEERQRGNFPDRFSGHQFPNYSSELNVNALLLGDSALYLCASSFRVSSYEQYFGPGTRLTVT.

This sequence joins TRBV6-1 and TRBJ1-2; the match to TRBD1 covers 9 bases. Germline V gene data show CDR1 as MNHNS and CDR2 as SASEGT. V lost 7 bases and J lost 4; bases outside the gene matches: 10. The CDR3 runs to 15 residues. CDR3: CASTMTGGDSYGYTF. CDR3 coding DNA: TGTGCCAGCACCATGACAGGGGGAGATTCCTATGGCTACACCTTC.

This clone was seen only once. The chain recombines TRBV6-1 with TRBJ2-1, with D perhaps TRBD1 (5 bases). Trimming shortened V by 3 bases and J by 0 bases, and 9 bases separated the two germline ends. The V gene's germline CDR1 is MNHNS and CDR2 SASEGT. CDR3 length: 15 amino acids. CDR3 residues: CASSDRQSSYNEQFF. CDR3 nucleotide sequence: TGTGCCAGCAGTGATAGACAGAGCTCCTACAATGAGCAGTTCTTC.

Note on this clone: A read error may account for a junction end that differs from germline. CDR3 nucleotides: TGTGCCAGCAGTCACGGGGCTAGCGGGGTTTCTTACGTGCAGTACTTC. Protein: CASSHGASGVSYVQYF. The rearrangement uses TRBV2 and TRBJ2-7, with TRBD2 identical over 9 bases. There are 16 residues in the CDR3. CDR1 and CDR2 from the germline V gene are SNHLY and FYNNEI.

V gene TRBV6-1 combines with J gene TRBJ1-4, with TRBD1 matching 10 bases. Germline assignment: CDR1 MNHNS and CDR2 SASEGT. The CDR3 sequence is 15 residues long. V lost 6 bases, J lost 8 bases, and 9 bases stayed unmatched. The CDR3 DNA is TGTGCCAGCAGGACCCCGGGACAGGGGCACGAAAAACTGTTTTTT. Encoded protein: CASRTPGQGHEKLFF.

The rearrangement joins TRBV7-6 to TRBJ2-1; the match to TRBD1 covers 9 bases. The CDR3 is made up of 19 amino acids. The germline CDR1 and CDR2 sequences are SGHVS and FNYEAQ. J gave up 3 bases and V 5 bases, and 17 bases lay outside the gene matches. The CDR3 nucleotides are TGTGCCAGCAGCCTATACAGACAGGGGGTAGGGGATATCTACAATGAGCAGTTCTTC. Translated: CASSLYRQGVGDIYNEQFF.

In regard to this clone: Other DNA sequences within the sample encode an identical CDR3. The chain joins TRBV11-2 to TRBJ2-7, with D unclear. V lost 4 bases, J lost 4 bases, and 2 bases lay in between. This CDR3 has 10 residues. Germline-derived CDR1 and CDR2 are SGHAT and FQNNGV. The CDR3 sequence: CASSSYEQYF. DNA of the CDR3: TGTGCCAGCAGCTCATACGAGCAGTACTTC.

V is TRBV5-1 and J is TRBJ2-1; 7 nucleotides match TRBD2. The junction had 9 bases not matched to a gene; V was cut back by 2 bases and J by 7 bases. CDR3 length equals 15 residues. Per the germline V gene, CDR1 is SGHRS and CDR2 is YFSETQ. This chain's CDR3 is CASSFGLADPNEQFF. CDR3 nucleotides: TGCGCCAGCAGCTTTGGCCTAGCGGACCCAAATGAGCAGTTCTTC.

The chain uses TRBV2 and TRBJ2-5; tentative D call: TRBD2 (5 bases). V was shortened by 4 bases and J by 5 bases, with 11 bases between the two germline ends. Germline CDR1 SNHLY, CDR2 FYNNEI. The CDR3 runs 13 residues. The CDR3 nucleotides are TGTGCCAGCAGTGGTGGAGGTCGGGAGACCCAGTACTTC. Translation: CASSGGGRETQYF.

CDR3 DNA sequence: TGTGCCAGCAACGGTCTATTGTCCTACGAGCAGTACTTC. It translates to CASNGLLSYEQYF. The chain couples TRBV11-2 to TRBJ2-7; D is unclear. The germline V and J ends were trimmed by 7 bases and 1 base, with 11 bases remaining between them. The CDR3 is 13 residues long. Germline V gene lookup returns CDR1 SGHAT and CDR2 FQNNGV.

The chain carries TRBV6-6 and TRBJ2-2, with TRBD1 matching 12 bases. The length of the CDR3 is 15 residues. V gave up 7 bases and J gave up 8 bases; unmatched junction bases: 8. Germline V gene lookup returns CDR1 MNHNY and CDR2 SVGAGI (reference sequence). The chain's CDR3 is CASTRDRGQSGELFF. As DNA, the CDR3 is TGTGCCAGCACCCGGGACAGGGGGCAATCTGGGGAGCTGTTTTTT.

The J gene is TRBJ1-3, the V gene TRBV5-1, with no clear D. The germline V gene has CDR1 SGHRS and CDR2 YFSETQ. This CDR3 contains 19 residues. V shed 4 bases and J shed 0 bases, with 23 bases lying between them. CDR3 amino acids: CASSAFPTNSGSSGNTIYF. CDR3 sequence (DNA): TGCGCCAGCAGCGCCTTCCCTACTAATTCGGGGAGCTCTGGAAACACCATATATTTT.

This rearrangement joins TRBV7-7 to TRBJ2-2; D is perhaps TRBD1 (5 bases). This CDR3 comprises 14 residues. Trimming stripped 1 base from V and 6 bases from J, with 9 bases between. CDR1 and CDR2 (germline): SSHAT, FNYEAQ (reference sequence). The CDR3 DNA follows: TGTGCCAGCAGCTTAGGACAGAGTCCCGGGGAGCTGTTTTTT. It encodes CASSLGQSPGELFF.

As concerns this clone: This specimen includes other DNA sequences encoding the same CDR3. The chain is built from TRBV27 and TRBJ1-2; 10 bases map to TRBD1. Germline V CDR1 and CDR2: MNHEY, SMNVEV (reference sequence). The CDR3 runs to 15 residues. Losses at the gene ends were 6 bases for V and 8 bases for J; bases not matched to a gene: 12. The DNA for the CDR3 is TGTGCCAGCAGCCTCTCCGGGACAGGGGTCTACGGCTACACCTTC. It encodes CASSLSGTGVYGYTF.

The J gene is TRBJ2-1, the V gene TRBV27; D possibly corresponds to TRBD2 (5 bases). Germline V gene data show CDR1 as MNHEY and CDR2 as SMNVEV (reference sequence). V was cut by 3 bases and J by 9 bases, with 6 bases left in between. The CDR3 totals 11 residues. The CDR3 here is CASSFGGEQFF. CDR3 DNA: TGTGCCAGCAGTTTTGGAGGTGAGCAGTTCTTC.

V usage is TRBV5-5 and J usage is TRBJ1-3, with D possibly TRBD1 on 6 matching bases. This CDR3 has 16 residues. Trimming cost V 0 bases and J 4 bases, with 14 bases left between them. Germline V CDR1 and CDR2: SGHKS, YYEKEE (reference sequence). This CDR3 is CASSLVTGSAGNTIYF. The CDR3 DNA follows: TGTGCCAGCAGCTTGGTCACAGGGTCGGCCGGAAACACCATATATTTT.

The chain has TRBV7-2 and TRBJ2-7; D is unclear. Per germline, CDR1 SGHTA and CDR2 FQGNSA. The CDR3 contains 13 residues. Trimming stripped 5 bases from V and 5 bases from J, with 13 bases between. In DNA form, the CDR3 reads TGTGCCAGCAGCCTGACCATCGGAGACGAGCAGTACTTC. This sequence encodes CASSLTIGDEQYF. The complete variable domain, with remaining parts taken from reference TRBV7-2 and TRBJ2-7, reads GAGVSQSPSNKVTEKGKDVELRCDPISGHTALYWYRQSLGQGLEFLIYFQGNSAPDKSGLPSDRFSAERTGGSVSTLTIQRTQQEDSAVYLCASSLTIGDEQYFGPGTRLTVT.

V usage is TRBV19 and J usage is TRBJ1-2, with 8 bases matching TRBD1. The J segment lost 8 bases and the V segment lost 3 bases, leaving 11 bases of the junction unmatched. The CDR3 extends over 15 amino acids. CDR1 and CDR2 (germline): LNHDA, SQIVND (reference sequence). The CDR3 DNA follows: TGTGCCAGTAGTATTTATGGCCAGGGGGCGGACGGCTACACCTTC. It specifies CASSIYGQGADGYTF.

The chain employs TRBV6-5 and TRBJ2-7, with TRBD1 matching 10 bases. This CDR3 comprises 15 residues. The ends lost 2 bases at V and 2 bases at J; junction bases unmatched: 3. CDR1 is MNHEY, CDR2 SVGAGI, per germline. The CDR3 nucleotides read TGTGCCAGCAGTTACGGACAGGGGGTCCCCTACGAGCAGTACTTC. Protein sequence: CASSYGQGVPYEQYF.